This T cell receptor beta chain originates from a study of blood T cell repertoires in COVID-19. Produced via immunoSEQ multiplex PCR; TCRdb's table is partial and in-frame only. The data show 250,000 to 300,000 clones, over 75% seen once. V lost 6 bases, J lost 7 bases, and 21 bases lay in between. Germline values: CDR1 LGHNT, CDR2 FRNRAP. The CDR3 is made up of 15 amino acids. The specimen was peripheral blood. V gene TRBV12-5 combines with J gene TRBJ1-2; no definite D call. This TCR was sampled from a man aged 45-65 years with active or convalescent COVID-19. Here the CDR3 reads CASGHFSPTTSGYTF. CDR3 bases: TGTGCTAGTGGCCACTTCTCTCCCACTACGAGTGGCTACACCTTC.